This T cell receptor (beta chain) derives from a study of cytomegalovirus exposure and HLA in healthy donors. Concerning this clone itself: As yet, its antigen is unknown.

General study results and limits: DRB1 had the most TCR associations and HLA-C the fewest, a later analysis found, with rates varying by HLA locus.

Amplification used 60 Vbeta primers and 13 Jbeta primers. Profiled with immunoSEQ multiplex PCR; TCRdb holds only in-frame clones, not every one. This table has about 200,000 clones, around 80% appearing once. Trimming removed 5 bases from V and 5 bases from J, with 12 bases in between. The CDR3 loop spans 14 amino acids. Germline V gene data show CDR1 as MNHEY and CDR2 as SVGAGI. This receptor was obtained from a man aged 40-55 years in good health and CMV-seropositive. The chain carries TRBV6-5 and TRBJ1-4; possible D gene TRBD1, 5 bases. Sequenced sample: PBMCs. The CDR3 loop reads CASSHDRLNEKLFF. The CDR3 DNA reads as TGTGCCAGCAGTCATGACAGATTGAATGAAAAACTGTTTTTT.